This record covers a single T cell receptor beta chain. The sample is drawn from a study of blood T cell repertoires in COVID-19. Across the whole study: Samples representing acute and convalescent COVID-19 were sourced from the United States, Italy and Spain. From T cells, B-cell-depleted T cells, or PBMCs came the material, which was cDNA or gDNA.

Authors' methods: Amplified reference gene primers provided the basis for estimating nucleated cell counts. Here immunoSEQ multiplex PCR was the method, and the copy in TCRdb shows in-frame clones only, minus some. From that table come the V and J calls and clone size; the DNA was used to work out D and trimming. The table includes about 190,000 clones, about 88% detected once. The germline CDR1 and CDR2 sequences are MNHEY and SVGEGT. The CDR3 is made up of 19 amino acids. The ends were cut back, 4 bases at V and 0 bases at J, with 22 bases in the middle. The specimen was peripheral blood. The J gene is TRBJ1-5, the V gene TRBV6-2 or TRBV6-3, with D perhaps matching TRBD1 (5 bases). This TCR was recovered from a man younger than 40 with active or convalescent COVID-19. CDR3 protein: CASSSLPGGGSYSNQPQHF. As DNA, the CDR3 is TGTGCCAGCAGTTCCCTACCGGGCGGGGGATCTTATAGCAATCAGCCCCAGCATTTT.